A single sample is the source of the 21 T cell receptor beta chains below, sequenced in a study of blood T cell repertoires in COVID-19. Profiled with immunoSEQ multiplex PCR; TCRdb holds only in-frame clones, not every one. The sample shows roughly 160,000 clones, more than 75% of them seen only once. Source material: peripheral blood. All receptors derive from a woman between 70 and 85 years old with COVID-19, enrolled during active disease.

The chain recombines TRBV10-3 with TRBJ2-1; TRBD1 aligns across 10 bases. The V and J ends lost 5 bases and 7 bases, in that order; junction bases with no gene match: 5. Germline CDR1 ENHRY, CDR2 SYGVKD. The CDR3 runs 14 residues. The CDR3 region is CAISRQGAGNEQFF. As DNA, the CDR3 is TGTGCCATCAGTAGACAGGGGGCAGGGAATGAGCAGTTCTTC.

The chain joins TRBV9 to TRBJ1-3, with 7 bases aligning to TRBD1. This CDR3 has 17 amino acids. With 4 bases clipped from V and 0 bases from J, the junction kept 10 bases outside the gene matches. Germline CDR1 SGDLS, CDR2 YYNGEE. This CDR3 is CASSPRGQEVSGNTIYF. CDR3 nucleotides: TGTGCCAGCAGCCCACGTGGACAGGAGGTCTCTGGAAACACCATATATTTT. The full variable domain, completed using reference TRBV9 and TRBJ1-3, is DSGVTQTPKHLITATGQRVTLRCSPRSGDLSVYWYQQSLDQGLQFLIQYYNGEERAKGNILERFSAQQFPDLHSELNLSSLELGDSALYFCASSPRGQEVSGNTIYFGEGSWLTVV.

The chain links TRBV5-6 to TRBJ1-5, with D possibly being TRBD1 (5 bases). Per germline, CDR1 SGHDT and CDR2 YYEEEE. Between the trimmed V and J ends, which lost 1 base and 0 bases, there was a span of 11 bases. The length of the CDR3 is 16 residues. The CDR3 DNA follows: TGTGCCAGCAGCTTGTTACAGGAATATAGCAATCAGCCCCAGCATTTT. This codes for CASSLLQEYSNQPQHF.

V and J are TRBV5-1 and TRBJ1-2; 9 bases are shared with TRBD1. Germline trimming cut 4 bases from V and 3 bases from J; bases unmatched to any gene: 7. CDR3 length equals 15 residues. CDR1 and CDR2 from the germline V gene are SGHRS and YFSETQ. The CDR3 coding sequence is TGCGCCAGCAGCGGGACAGGGCTGGGCGACTATGGCTACACCTTC. It yields the protein CASSGTGLGDYGYTF.

This clone appeared a single time. V and J are TRBV19 and TRBJ1-1; D uncertain. CDR3 length: 14 amino acids. The V gene's germline CDR1 is LNHDA and CDR2 SQIVND (reference sequence). The germline V and J ends were trimmed by 2 bases and 5 bases, with 12 bases remaining between them. In DNA form, the CDR3 reads TGTGCCAGTAGTATACCGGGGAGACAAACTGAAGCTTTCTTT. Protein product: CASSIPGRQTEAFF.

V and J are TRBV28 and TRBJ1-2, with 8 bases lining up with TRBD1. Germline V gives CDR1 MDHEN, CDR2 SYDVKM. The J segment lost 2 bases and the V segment lost 7 bases, leaving 9 bases of the junction unmatched. The length of the CDR3 is 15 residues. The chain's CDR3 is CASTPGQGANYGYTF. In DNA, the CDR3 is TGTGCCAGCACCCCCGGCCAGGGGGCGAACTATGGCTACACCTTC.

This chain's CDR3 is CASSSTTSGGDTQYF. The CDR3 DNA is TGCGCCAGCAGCTCTACGACTAGCGGGGGTGATACGCAGTATTTT. V and J are TRBV5-1 and TRBJ2-3; TRBD2 agrees at 12 bases. The CDR3 extends over 15 amino acids. CDR1 SGHRS and CDR2 YFSETQ come from the germline V gene. The trim removed 3 bases at V and 6 bases at J, leaving 5 bases unmatched.

This clone was recorded once. The chain employs TRBV5-1 and TRBJ1-1; perhaps TRBD1 as D (6 bases). Per the germline V gene, CDR1 is SGHRS and CDR2 is YFSETQ. This CDR3 region has 14 residues. Trimming left V 6 bases short and J 2 bases short, with 14 bases between. CDR3 nucleotides: TGCGCCAGCACCACGGGACAATTTAACACTGAAGCTTTCTTT. Residues: CASTTGQFNTEAFF.

The chain recombines TRBV5-6 with TRBJ1-5; D not resolved. V lost 0 bases and J 4 bases, leaving 5 bases between the germline ends. This CDR3 has 13 amino acids. Germline V gene lookup returns CDR1 SGHDT and CDR2 YYEEEE. CDR3 region: CASSLASNQPQHF. The CDR3 bases are TGTGCCAGCAGCTTGGCTAGTAATCAGCCCCAGCATTTT.

The chain uses TRBV2 and TRBJ2-5, with TRBD2 as a possible D gene (5 bases). V was clipped by 7 bases and J by 2 bases, with 11 bases between them. The CDR3 runs 13 residues. Germline CDR1 is SNHLY and CDR2 is FYNNEI. CDR3 nucleotides: TGTGCCAGCAAGATTTGGACTCAAGAGACCCAGTACTTC. It encodes CASKIWTQETQYF.

The rearrangement uses TRBV19 and TRBJ2-1; D not resolved. Germline CDR1 LNHDA, CDR2 SQIVND (reference sequence). This CDR3 has 13 amino acids. Trimming stripped 0 bases from V and 8 bases from J, with 8 bases between. This chain's CDR3 is CASSIDREYEQFF. Here the CDR3 DNA reads TGTGCCAGTAGTATAGATCGCGAGTATGAGCAGTTCTTC.

This clone was recorded once. The V and J genes are TRBV2 and TRBJ2-3; a possible D gene is TRBD2 (5 bases). CDR1 and CDR2 from the germline V gene are SNHLY and FYNNEI. V was clipped by 8 bases and J by 5 bases, with 17 bases between them. CDR3 length: 14 amino acids. The CDR3 DNA is TGTGCCAGCTCCCCGGGCGCCGGAGGAGATACGCAGTATTTT. It codes for CASSPGAGGDTQYF.

This chain joins TRBV6-5 and TRBJ1-1, with a possible D match to TRBD1 (6 bases). The germline V gene has CDR1 MNHEY and CDR2 SVGAGI. Trimming removed 7 bases from V and 0 bases from J, with 9 bases in between. This CDR3 contains 13 residues. CDR3 residues: CASTGGMNTEAFF. In DNA, the CDR3 is TGTGCCAGCACGGGGGGCATGAACACTGAAGCTTTCTTT.

The chain uses TRBV30 and TRBJ2-3, with D perhaps matching TRBD1 or TRBD2 (5 bases each). The CDR3 spans 12 residues. The V end was cut by 8 bases, the J end by 0 bases, with 9 bases between. In germline, CDR1 is GTSNPN, CDR2 SVGIG (reference sequence). CDR3 amino acids: CAGAGSTDTQYF. CDR3 bases: TGTGCCGGGGCGGGTAGCACAGATACGCAGTATTTT.

This sequence joins TRBV7-9 and TRBJ1-3, with TRBD1 matching over 8 bases. From germline, CDR1 is SEHNR and CDR2 FQNEAQ (reference sequence). The junction had 9 bases not matched to a gene; V was cut back by 5 bases and J by 0 bases. The CDR3 sequence is 17 residues long. CDR3 sequence (DNA): TGTGCCAGCAGCAGGGACAGGCCTTTGGGCTCTGGAAACACCATATATTTT. This translates into CASSRDRPLGSGNTIYF.

CDR3 protein: CASSVEGWGNSPLHF. The CDR3 nucleotides are TGTGCCAGCAGCGTAGAGGGGTGGGGCAATTCACCCCTCCACTTT. The rearrangement uses TRBV9 and TRBJ1-6, with D possibly matching TRBD1 (5 bases). The ends were cut back, 0 bases at V and 7 bases at J, with 11 bases in the middle. CDR3 length: 15 amino acids. CDR1 is SGDLS and CDR2 is YYNGEE in the germline V gene. Based on the CDR3 plus reference TRBV9 and TRBJ1-6, the full variable domain is DSGVTQTPKHLITATGQRVTLRCSPRSGDLSVYWYQQSLDQGLQFLIQYYNGEERAKGNILERFSAQQFPDLHSELNLSSLELGDSALYFCASSVEGWGNSPLHFGNGTRLTVT.

This clone was found a few times. J is TRBJ1-5 and V is TRBV10-2; D is unresolved. The V end was cut by 6 bases, the J end by 10 bases, with 13 bases between. CDR1 and CDR2 from the germline V gene are WSHSY and SAAADI. This CDR3 contains 12 residues. This CDR3 is CASSQSRVPQHF. The DNA for the CDR3 is TGCGCCAGCAGCCAATCCCGGGTACCCCAGCATTTT.

The chain links TRBV2 to TRBJ1-4; perhaps TRBD1 as D (6 bases). The CDR3 length is 14 residues. Trimming shortened V by 4 bases and J by 1 base, and 7 bases separated the two germline ends. Germline V gene data show CDR1 as SNHLY and CDR2 as FYNNEI. CDR3 bases: TGTGCCAGCAGTGGGACAGTAACTAATGAAAAACTGTTTTTT. Amino acid sequence: CASSGTVTNEKLFF.

This rearrangement joins TRBV27 to TRBJ2-3; 10 nucleotides agree with TRBD2. Germline loops: CDR1 MNHEY, CDR2 SMNVEV (reference sequence). Trimming at V came to 2 bases and at J to 6 bases, leaving 8 bases not matched to a gene. There are 16 residues in the CDR3. Written as DNA, the CDR3 is TGTGCCAGCAGTTTAGGCTTTAAGCGGGGGGGTGATACGCAGTATTTT. Amino acid sequence: CASSLGFKRGGDTQYF.

The V call is TRBV7-6, the J call TRBJ1-6; D is uncertain. CDR1 is SGHVS, CDR2 FNYEAQ, per germline. The V gene lost 1 base and the J gene lost 6 bases, with 10 bases spanning the gap. This CDR3 is 15 amino acids long. This chain's CDR3 is CASSLVLDSNSPLHF. In DNA, the CDR3 is TGTGCCAGCAGCTTAGTTCTCGACTCTAATTCACCCCTCCACTTT.

The chain recombines TRBV7-2 with TRBJ1-3; maybe TRBD1 (6 bases). This CDR3 has 16 amino acids. Germline V CDR1 and CDR2: SGHTA, FQGNSA. V was shortened by 3 bases and J by 3 bases, with 15 bases between the two germline ends. The CDR3 region has the DNA TGTGCCAGCAGCTTGCCGGACAGAGCTGGTGGAAACACCATATATTTT. Protein sequence: CASSLPDRAGGNTIYF.